These 4 T cell receptor beta chains came from one sample sequenced in a study of blood T cell repertoires in COVID-19. Assay: immunoSEQ multiplex PCR; the TCRdb copy retains only in-frame clones and omits some. The repertoire includes roughly 150,000 clones, around 85% of them detected once, and over 4.5% sits in the top ten. Sequencing was done on a sample of peripheral blood. These receptors came from a human donor in a cohort sampled during active COVID-19.

The rearrangement links TRBV10-1 to TRBJ2-3, with a possible D match to TRBD2 (6 bases). The CDR3 contains 16 residues. Trimming left V 6 bases short and J 2 bases short, with 18 bases between. Germline-derived CDR1 and CDR2 are WNHNN and SYGVQD (reference sequence). CDR3 DNA: TGCGCCAGCAGCGCGGGACGGTCTATTCTCACAGATACGCAGTATTTT. As protein: CASSAGRSILTDTQYF.

The V call is TRBV28, the J call TRBJ2-6, with 7 nucleotides matching TRBD2. Germline CDR1 and CDR2: MDHEN and SYDVKM. This CDR3 spans 17 amino acids. After removal of 5 bases from V and 4 bases from J, the junction contained 11 bases not matched to a gene. In DNA form, the CDR3 reads TGTGCCAGCAGTGCTCCAGGGAGGGTCTTGGGGGCCAACGTCCTGACTTTC. Translated, it gives CASSAPGRVLGANVLTF.

V gene TRBV5-1 combines with J gene TRBJ1-1; possible D gene TRBD1, 6 bases. Germline CDR1 SGHRS, CDR2 YFSETQ. The CDR3 has 14 residues. The V gene lost 0 bases and the J gene lost 4 bases, with 10 bases spanning the gap. CDR3 sequence reads: CASSLDRVGTEAFF. The DNA for the CDR3 is TGCGCCAGCAGCTTGGACAGGGTAGGCACTGAAGCTTTCTTT. Using reference TRBV5-1 and TRBJ1-1 for the parts outside the CDR3, the full variable domain is KAGVTQTPRYLIKTRGQQVTLSCSPISGHRSVSWYQQTPGQGLQFLFEYFSETQRNKGNFPGRFSGRQFSNSRSEMNVSTLELGDSALYLCASSLDRVGTEAFFGQGTRLTVV.

This clone was counted a few times. This chain joins TRBV5-5 and TRBJ1-5, with 7 bases identical to TRBD1. The CDR3 extends over 15 amino acids. Germline CDR1 reads SGHKS; CDR2 reads YYEKEE (reference sequence). Trimming took 4 bases from V and 7 from J; bases not matched to a gene: 11. The CDR3 sequence: CASSVTGVDGQPQHF. DNA of the CDR3: TGTGCCAGCAGCGTAACAGGGGTCGACGGGCAGCCCCAGCATTTT.